This T cell receptor (beta chain) came from a study of early T cells in non-severe SARS-CoV-2 infection. V lost 0 bases and J lost 0, with 8 bases in between. The CDR3 runs 14 residues. Germline CDR1 DFQATT, CDR2 SNEGSKA (reference sequence). Researchers attached unique molecular identifiers to individual cDNA molecules. MiXCR was run by TCRdb on the 5' RACE reads, yielding one entry per CDR3 protein. The top ten hold over 6.5% of the sample, which has about 83,000 distinct CDR3 sequences, 10% to 15% seen once. At least ten counts were recorded for this clonotype. Sequences were obtained from whole blood. The rearrangement joins TRBV20-1 to TRBJ1-2; the D is unclear. This clonotype was sampled from an adult who was a healthcare worker with PCR-confirmed SARS-CoV-2 infection or an uninfected control (not recorded which). CDR3 sequence (DNA): TGCAGTGCTAGAGATCAGCCGTCTAACTATGGCTACACCTTC. It yields the protein CSARDQPSNYGYTF.